The 23 T cell receptor beta chains in this list originate from one sample, sequenced in a study of preoperative IRX-2 immunotherapy in early breast cancer. TCRdb's copy holds only in-frame clones and misses some; the assay was immunoSEQ multiplex PCR. This table holds around 57,000 clones, around 94% found once. Treatment meaning: preoperative locoregional IRX-2 cytokine immunotherapy. This sample was obtained from a patient treated with IRX-2 immunotherapy. The source is a human donor with breast cancer.

The V and J genes are TRBV4-2 and TRBJ2-1; 8 bases map to TRBD1. The junction had 13 bases not matched to a gene; V was cut back by 4 bases and J by 5 bases. This CDR3 is 17 amino acids long. From germline, CDR1 is LGHNA and CDR2 YNFKEQ. The CDR3 region has the DNA TGTGCCAGCAGCCCTGACCTCCGGGACAGGATTAACAATGAGCAGTTCTTC. It specifies CASSPDLRDRINNEQFF.

The chain joins TRBV7-9 to TRBJ2-5; D perhaps matches TRBD2 (7 bases). The CDR3 has 13 residues. Germline assignment: CDR1 SEHNR and CDR2 FQNEAQ (reference sequence). Trimming removed 4 bases from V and 4 bases from J, with 10 bases in between. This chain's CDR3 is CASSSGGAETQYF. The CDR3 region has the DNA TGTGCCAGCAGCTCGGGGGGCGCAGAGACCCAGTACTTC.

This chain connects TRBV18 to TRBJ1-1; 9 nucleotides agree with TRBD1. The CDR3 covers 14 residues. Germline CDR1 reads KGHSH; CDR2 reads LQKENI. The V segment lost 8 bases and the J segment 4 bases; nucleotides outside the gene matches: 8. The CDR3 nucleotides read TGTGCCAGCGCAGAAACAGGGGGCTTCACTGAAGCTTTCTTT. This sequence encodes CASAETGGFTEAFF.

This chain links TRBV11-2 with TRBJ2-5; D may be TRBD2 (5 bases). The ends were cut back, 5 bases at V and 0 bases at J, with 16 bases in the middle. CDR3 length equals 16 residues. CDR1 SGHAT and CDR2 FQNNGV come from the germline V gene. The CDR3 loop reads CASSLGGADYQETQYF. CDR3 DNA: TGTGCCAGCAGCCTCGGTGGAGCGGACTACCAAGAGACCCAGTACTTC.

The V call is TRBV10-3, the J call TRBJ2-2; D is ambiguous. Trimming cost V 10 bases and J 3 bases, with 15 bases left between them. The CDR3 spans 14 residues. Germline loops: CDR1 ENHRY, CDR2 SYGVKD. CDR3 bases: TGTGCCACCGGCTTGGAGTTGGACACCGGGGAGCTGTTTTTT. Translating gives CATGLELDTGELFF.

The V and J genes are TRBV7-2 and TRBJ2-5; D remains unclear. The germline CDR1 and CDR2 sequences are SGHTA and FQGNSA. Deletions cut 0 bases from V and 0 bases from J, with 5 bases between. The CDR3 is made up of 14 amino acids. The CDR3, as DNA: TGTGCCAGCAGCTTAGCCAGATACCAAGAGACCCAGTACTTC. Its protein is CASSLARYQETQYF.

The rearrangement joins TRBV28 to TRBJ1-2; perhaps TRBD1 as D (6 bases). The CDR3 covers 13 residues. From germline, CDR1 is MDHEN and CDR2 SYDVKM. Trimming took 5 bases from V and 13 from J, leaving 20 bases between them. The DNA for the CDR3 is TGTGCCAGCAGTCCCCTACAGGGTCGAAGAACCACCTTC. Its protein product is CASSPLQGRRTTF.

This chain uses TRBV6-6 with TRBJ2-7; 8 nucleotides match TRBD2. The CDR3 covers 13 residues. V shed 7 bases, J shed 3 bases, and the junction held 5 bases outside the gene matches. Germline CDR1 is MNHNY and CDR2 is SVGAGI (reference sequence). CDR3 in DNA: TGTGCCAGCAAAGCGGGAGATCACTACGAGCAGTACTTC. Amino acids: CASKAGDHYEQYF.

Concerning this clone itself: Relative to the germline gene, one junction end is altered; a read error may explain this. The chain joins TRBV7-9 to TRBJ2-5; D not resolved. This CDR3 is 13 amino acids long. The germline gives CDR1 SEHNR, CDR2 FQNEAQ (reference sequence). CDR3 in DNA: TGTGCCAGCAGCTTAATCGGCCCGTCGAATCCGGACTTC. Encoded protein: CASSLIGPSNPDF.

The rearrangement joins TRBV4-2 to TRBJ2-1; weak D call: TRBD1 (5 bases). This CDR3 is 15 amino acids long. Germline CDR1 and CDR2: LGHNA and YNFKEQ. Trimming cost V 3 bases and J 4 bases, with 13 bases left between them. CDR3 sequence: CASSQVPTVYNEQFF. CDR3 DNA sequence: TGTGCCAGCAGCCAGGTCCCGACAGTTTACAATGAGCAGTTCTTC.

J is TRBJ2-1 and V is TRBV5-8; a possible D gene is TRBD1 (5 bases). V gave up 0 bases and J gave up 2 bases, with 9 bases separating them. CDR1 and CDR2 (germline): SGHTS, YDEGEE. CDR3 size: 15 residues. Written as DNA, the CDR3 is TGTGCCAGCAGCTTGGGACAGACTGCCTACAATGAGCAGTTCTTC. This encodes CASSLGQTAYNEQFF.

The chain recombines TRBV5-1 with TRBJ1-1; D perhaps matches TRBD1 (5 bases). Trimming shortened V by 3 bases and J by 1 base, and 10 bases separated the two germline ends. The CDR3 covers 14 residues. The germline V gene has CDR1 SGHRS and CDR2 YFSETQ. The DNA for the CDR3 is TGCGCCAGCAGCTCGGGGGGTAGGAACACTGAAGCTTTCTTT. Protein sequence: CASSSGGRNTEAFF.

Of note for this clone: Other DNA sequences of this sample code for an identical CDR3. The chain links TRBV7-2 to TRBJ2-1; D is possibly TRBD1 or TRBD2 (6 bases each). Germline values: CDR1 SGHTA, CDR2 FQGNSA. Trimming took 5 bases from V and 0 from J, leaving 11 bases between them. There are 15 residues in the CDR3. CDR3 residues: CASSGGRSSYNEQFF. The CDR3, as DNA: TGTGCCAGCAGCGGGGGGCGGAGCTCCTACAATGAGCAGTTCTTC. The complete variable domain, with remaining parts taken from reference TRBV7-2 and TRBJ2-1, reads GAGVSQSPSNKVTEKGKDVELRCDPISGHTALYWYRQSLGQGLEFLIYFQGNSAPDKSGLPSDRFSAERTGGSVSTLTIQRTQQEDSAVYLCASSGGRSSYNEQFFGPGTRLTVL.

The chain couples TRBV25-1 to TRBJ2-4; 8 bases fit TRBD1. This CDR3 contains 17 residues. The junction had 8 bases not matched to a gene; V was cut back by 4 bases and J by 0 bases. CDR1 MGHDK and CDR2 SYGVNS come from the germline V gene. The CDR3 is CASSAGGASLAKNIQYF. CDR3 bases: TGTGCCAGCAGTGCAGGGGGCGCCTCTTTAGCCAAAAACATTCAGTACTTC.

The J gene is TRBJ1-5, the V gene TRBV28, with D possibly TRBD1 on 6 matching bases. The CDR3 runs to 15 residues. V gave up 5 bases and J gave up 3 bases, with 14 bases separating them. Germline CDR1 reads MDHEN; CDR2 reads SYDVKM. The CDR3 sequence is CASSPPGQINQPQHF. The CDR3 nucleotides read TGTGCCAGCAGTCCCCCAGGACAGATCAATCAGCCCCAGCATTTT.

The chain is built from TRBV7-2 and TRBJ1-6; TRBD1 matches at 9 bases. Germline V lookup: CDR1 SGHTA, CDR2 FQGNSA. The CDR3 totals 15 residues. Losses at the gene ends were 4 bases for V and 10 bases for J; bases not matched to a gene: 8. The DNA of the CDR3 is TGTGCCAGCAGCTCGTCCGGGACAGGGCGATCACCCCTCCACTTT. Protein: CASSSSGTGRSPLHF.

CDR3 DNA: TGCGCCAGCAGCCACGCCAGACAGGGGGGAACAGATACGCAGTATTTT. It is translated as CASSHARQGGTDTQYF. The chain links TRBV4-3 to TRBJ2-3, with 9 bases fitting TRBD1. V lost 3 bases and J lost 3; bases outside the gene matches: 7. The germline V gene has CDR1 LGHNA and CDR2 YSLEER. The CDR3 is 16 residues long.

The chain is built from TRBV6-6 and TRBJ1-2, with a weak D call TRBD1 (6 bases). This CDR3 contains 15 residues. V lost 8 bases to trimming and J lost 1 base, with 17 bases between them. Germline CDR1 is MNHNY and CDR2 is SVGAGI (reference sequence). This CDR3 reads CASLPGTIFNYGYTF. The DNA of the CDR3 is TGTGCCAGCCTCCCCGGGACAATATTTAACTATGGCTACACCTTC.

The CDR3 region is CASSLGPDASGNTIYF. The DNA for the CDR3 is TGCGCCAGCAGCTTAGGGCCGGACGCCTCTGGAAACACCATATATTTT. The chain joins TRBV5-1 to TRBJ1-3, with D uncertain. The CDR3 extends over 16 amino acids. Germline V CDR1 and CDR2: SGHRS, YFSETQ. Trimming cost V 2 bases and J 0 bases, with 12 bases left between them.

The rearrangement joins TRBV19 to TRBJ1-3; D is undetermined. The V gene lost 4 bases and the J gene lost 0 bases, with 13 bases spanning the gap. Germline-derived CDR1 and CDR2 are LNHDA and SQIVND (reference sequence). The CDR3 sequence is 16 residues long. DNA of the CDR3: TGTGCCAGTAGTACCAGACGGCCGCTCTCTGGAAACACCATATATTTT. Its protein product is CASSTRRPLSGNTIYF.

The J gene is TRBJ2-1, the V gene TRBV28; 15 bases are a match to TRBD2. Germline values: CDR1 MDHEN, CDR2 SYDVKM. Trimming cost V 6 bases and J 9 bases; bases outside gene matches: 12. This CDR3 comprises 17 residues. The CDR3 protein is CASSPRTSGGVPFEQFF. CDR3 bases: TGTGCCAGCAGCCCGAGGACTAGCGGGGGGGTCCCTTTTGAGCAGTTCTTC. Full variable domain (rest looked up from reference TRBV28 and TRBJ2-1): DVKVTQSSRYLVKRTGEKVFLECVQDMDHENMFWYRQDPGLGLRLIYFSYDVKMKEKGDIPEGYSVSREKKERFSLILESASTNQTSMYLCASSPRTSGGVPFEQFFGPGTRLTVL.

The V call is TRBV6-1, the J call TRBJ1-2, with 7 bases fitting TRBD1. CDR1 and CDR2 (germline): MNHNS, SASEGT. The length of the CDR3 is 14 residues. V was pared by 6 bases and J by 2 bases, with 6 bases of the junction left unmatched. CDR3 region: CASRRTGLNYGYTF. The CDR3 DNA is TGTGCCAGCAGAAGGACAGGACTAAACTATGGCTACACCTTC.

The chain uses TRBV5-5 and TRBJ2-2, with no clear D. The CDR3 is 14 residues long. The germline V gene encodes CDR1 SGHKS and CDR2 YYEKEE (reference sequence). V lost 0 bases and J lost 0, with 3 bases in between. This CDR3 reads CASSLVPNTGELFF. The DNA of the CDR3 is TGTGCCAGCAGCTTGGTTCCGAACACCGGGGAGCTGTTTTTT.